This T cell receptor beta chain came from a study of T cells in Graves' hyperthyroidism and ophthalmopathy. Disease duration under 2 months; hyperthyroidism patients were aged 18 to 65. V lost 10 bases and J lost 0, with 13 bases in between. Germline V gene sequence: CDR1 MNHEY, CDR2 SVGEGT. The CDR3 is 14 amino acids. TCR beta CDR3 regions were amplified from RNA. TCR CDR3 regions were first amplified by RT-PCR with HTBI primers. MiXCR, applied by TCRdb to the multiplex PCR reads, yields one record per CDR3 protein. Among a few hundred thousand distinct CDR3 sequences listed, 21% were seen once. The clonotype comes from a woman in her fifties or sixties with Graves' hyperthyroidism. The sample taken for sequencing was blood. V is TRBV6-2 or TRBV6-3 and J is TRBJ2-1; perhaps D is TRBD1 or TRBD2 (7 bases each). CDR3 residues: CATVRGGSYNEQFF. Written as DNA, the CDR3 is TGTGCCACTGTCAGGGGGGGCTCCTACAATGAGCAGTTCTTC.